This record looks at one TCR beta chain sequence and its context. The CDR3 sequence is 14 residues long. CDR1 SQVTM and CDR2 ANQGSEA come from the germline V gene. TCRdb re-called the 5' RACE reads and gives one entry per CDR3 protein, without DNA. This listing includes some 390,000 distinct CDR3 sequences. The entry originates in a study of T cells expressing NK-cell markers. This receptor was taken from a woman aged 45-65 years in good health. Sample: blood T cells: a sorted CD56 or NKG2C T cell subset, CD4+ or CD8+ T cells, or bulk PBMC T cells (not recorded which). V gene TRBV29-1 combines with J gene TRBJ1-1. CDR3: CSALMDRLGTEAFF. Drawing the rest from reference TRBV29-1 and TRBJ1-1, the complete variable domain is SAVISQKPSRDICQRGTSLTIQCQVDSQVTMMFWYRQQPGQSLTLIATANQGSEATYESGFVIDKFPISRPNLTFSTLTVSNMSPEDSSIYLCSALMDRLGTEAFFGQGTRLTVV.